This passage covers 3 T cell receptor beta chains from one sample sequenced in a study of metastatic and nonmetastatic thyroid tumors. TCRdb reanalyzed the PCR reads via MiXCR. The sample contains 75,000 to 95,000 clones, roughly 12% of which appear only once. Each patient went into thyroid surgery without having received any treatment. Sequencing was done on a sample of blood. The receptors come from a female donor with papillary thyroid cancer or a benign thyroid nodule (not recorded which). Some clones in this sample may be carry-over from other donors' samples.

On this clone itself: A much larger clone lies one base from this, so it may be a read error. The rearrangement joins TRBV28 to TRBJ1-4, with D perhaps TRBD1 (6 bases). The V and J ends lost 3 bases and 3 bases respectively, with 23 bases between them. The length of the CDR3 is 19 residues. Germline V gene lookup returns CDR1 MDHEN and CDR2 SYDVKM. CDR3 bases: TGTGCCAGCAGTTTGTTTGGGACATTCCCGAGGGTAGCTAATGAAAAACTGTTTTTT. This sequence encodes CASSLFGTFPRVANEKLFF.

V usage is TRBV20-1 and J usage is TRBJ1-2, with 7 nucleotides matching TRBD1. With 5 bases clipped from V and 2 bases from J, the junction kept 14 bases outside the gene matches. Germline V gene lookup returns CDR1 DFQATT and CDR2 SNEGSKA (reference sequence). The CDR3 contains 16 residues. CDR3 sequence: CSARRQTGWSNYGYTF. The CDR3 bases are TGCAGTGCTCGCCGACAGACAGGGTGGAGCAACTATGGCTACACCTTC.

This clone was observed many times. The CDR3 DNA sequence: TGTGCCAGCAGTTACAGCGGGAGCGGGGGGGAGACCCAGTACTTC. Translated: CASSYSGSGGETQYF. The chain couples TRBV6-1 to TRBJ2-5; TRBD2 agrees at 9 bases. V was pared by 5 bases and J by 5 bases, with 9 bases of the junction left unmatched. Germline CDR1 and CDR2: MNHNS and SASEGT. The CDR3 sequence is 15 residues long.